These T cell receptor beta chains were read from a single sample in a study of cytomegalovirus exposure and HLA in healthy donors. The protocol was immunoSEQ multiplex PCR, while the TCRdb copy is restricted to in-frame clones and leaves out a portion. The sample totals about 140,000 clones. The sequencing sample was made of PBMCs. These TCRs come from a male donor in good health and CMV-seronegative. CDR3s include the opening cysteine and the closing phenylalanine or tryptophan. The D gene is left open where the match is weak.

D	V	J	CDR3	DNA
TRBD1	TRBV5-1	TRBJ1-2	CASSSPGGEGYGYTF	TGCGCCAGCAGCTCACCAGGGGGCGAAGGCTATGGCTACACCTTC
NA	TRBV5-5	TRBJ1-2	CASRGEVIYGYTF	TGTGCCAGCAGAGGGGAAGTAATCTATGGCTACACCTTC
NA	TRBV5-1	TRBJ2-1	CASSLEAKTTQFF	TGCGCCAGCAGCTTGGAGGCCAAGACAACTCAGTTCTTC
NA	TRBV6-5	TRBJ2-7	CASSYSKQESSYEQYF	TGTGCCAGCAGTTACTCGAAACAGGAGAGCTCCTACGAGCAGTACTTC
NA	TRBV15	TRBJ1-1	CATSREQILLNTEAFF	TGTGCCACCAGCAGGGAACAGATCCTTTTGAACACTGAAGCTTTCTTT
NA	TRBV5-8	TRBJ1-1	CASSLWGKLNTEAFF	TGTGCCAGCAGCTTGTGGGGCAAGTTGAACACTGAAGCTTTCTTT
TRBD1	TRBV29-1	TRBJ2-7	CSVCSPGTGASYEQYF	TGCAGCGTTTGTTCCCCGGGGACAGGGGCATCCTACGAGCAGTACTTC
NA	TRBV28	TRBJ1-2	CASSPGGSPIGYTF	TGTGCCAGCAGCCCGGGGGGCAGCCCGATTGGCTACACCTTC
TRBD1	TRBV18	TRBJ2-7	CASGAGTGSYEQYF	TGTGCCAGCGGTGCCGGGACAGGGAGTTACGAGCAGTACTTC
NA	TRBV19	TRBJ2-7	CASSLSGTGSYEQYF	TGTGCCAGTAGTCTCTCCGGGACTGGCTCCTACGAGCAGTACTTC
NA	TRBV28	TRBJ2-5	CASRGGETQYF	TGTGCCAGCAGGGGGGGAGAGACCCAGTACTTC
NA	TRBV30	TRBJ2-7	CAWSELSGQYF	TGTGCCTGGAGTGAATTGAGCGGGCAGTACTTC
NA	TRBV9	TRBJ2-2	CASSLSTENTGELFF	TGTGCCAGCAGCCTTTCGACAGAAAACACCGGGGAGCTGTTTTTT
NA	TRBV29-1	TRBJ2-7	CSVDGESTNSYEQYF	TGCAGCGTTGATGGAGAGTCTACCAATTCCTACGAGCAGTACTTC
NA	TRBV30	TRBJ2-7	CAWSGQGGDEQYF	TGTGCCTGGAGTGGCCAGGGAGGTGATGAGCAGTACTTC
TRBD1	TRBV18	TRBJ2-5	CASSPITTGTGGSTQYF	TGTGCCAGCTCACCGATCACTACCGGGACAGGGGGATCGACCCAGTACTTC
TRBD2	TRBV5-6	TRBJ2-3	CASSPTSGASTDTQYF	TGTGCCAGCAGCCCGACTAGCGGGGCTAGCACAGATACGCAGTATTTT
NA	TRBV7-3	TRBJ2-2	CASSLTGVPGELFF	TGTGCCAGCAGCTTAACCGGGGTTCCCGGGGAGCTGTTTTTT
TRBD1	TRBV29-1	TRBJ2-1	CSVESDRETYNEQFF	TGCAGCGTTGAAAGTGACAGGGAGACCTACAATGAGCAGTTCTTC
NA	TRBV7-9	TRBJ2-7	CASSWLDGDNLYEQYF	TGTGCCAGCAGCTGGTTAGACGGGGACAATCTCTACGAGCAGTACTTC
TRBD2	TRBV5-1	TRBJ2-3	CASSLGGLAGQGTQYF	TGCGCCAGCAGCTTGGGAGGACTAGCGGGGCAGGGTACGCAGTATTTT
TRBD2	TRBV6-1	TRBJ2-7	CASSESSTGLAGGPDF	TGTGCCAGCAGTGAATCCTCCACGGGACTAGCGGGAGGGCCTGACTTC
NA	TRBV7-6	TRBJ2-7	CASSLLGRRGLEQYF	TGTGCCAGCAGCTTACTGGGGCGGAGGGGCCTCGAGCAGTACTTC
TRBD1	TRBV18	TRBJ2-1	CASSLRQGATYNEQFF	TGTGCCAGCTCACTTCGACAGGGGGCGACCTACAATGAGCAGTTCTTC
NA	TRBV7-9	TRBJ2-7	CASSLRVYEQYF	TGTGCCAGCAGCCTGCGGGTATACGAGCAGTACTTC
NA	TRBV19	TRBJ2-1	CASLDYLYNEQFF	TGTGCCAGTCTAGACTACCTCTACAATGAGCAGTTCTTC
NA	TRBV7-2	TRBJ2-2	CASSFHSTGELFF	TGTGCCAGCAGCTTTCACAGCACCGGGGAGCTGTTTTTT
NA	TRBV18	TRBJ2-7	CASSPSRSGYEQYF	TGTGCCAGCTCACCTTCCCGATCAGGGTACGAGCAGTACTTC
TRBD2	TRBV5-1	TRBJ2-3	CASSREGSTDTQYF	TGCGCCAGCAGTCGGGAGGGAAGCACAGATACGCAGTATTTT
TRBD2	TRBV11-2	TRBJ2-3	CASTNGLAGSVDTQYF	TGTGCCAGCACCAACGGACTAGCGGGATCCGTAGATACGCAGTATTTT
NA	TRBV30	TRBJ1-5	CAWSDRAFNQPQHF	TGTGCCTGGAGTGACAGGGCCTTTAATCAGCCCCAGCATTTT
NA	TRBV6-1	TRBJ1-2	CASSDRHKAF	TGTGCCAGCAGTGACAGACACAAGGCCTTC
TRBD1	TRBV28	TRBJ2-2	CASSSGGRQENTGELFF	TGTGCCAGCAGCTCAGGGGGCCGACAGGAAAACACCGGGGAGCTGTTTTTT
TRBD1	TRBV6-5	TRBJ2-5	CASSRDRQETQYF	TGTGCCAGCAGCAGGGACAGGCAAGAGACCCAGTACTTC
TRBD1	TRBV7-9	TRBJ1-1	CASSFDRANTEAFF	TGTGCCAGCAGCTTTGACAGGGCGAACACTGAAGCTTTCTTT
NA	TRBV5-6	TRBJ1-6	CASSLAAGSPLHF	TGTGCCAGCAGCTTGGCCGCGGGTTCACCCCTCCACTTT
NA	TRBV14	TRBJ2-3	CASSHTDTQYF	TGTGCCAGCAGTCATACAGATACGCAGTATTTT
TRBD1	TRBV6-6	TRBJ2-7	CASSYMGQGWEQYF	TGTGCCAGCAGTTATATGGGACAGGGGTGGGAGCAGTACTTC
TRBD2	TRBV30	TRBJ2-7	CAWSPGLAGGEQYF	TGTGCCTGGAGTCCGGGACTAGCGGGAGGCGAGCAGTACTTC
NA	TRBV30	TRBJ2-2	CAWSIGRTESHTGELFF	TGTGCCTGGAGTATCGGTCGGACAGAGTCACACACCGGGGAGCTGTTTTTT
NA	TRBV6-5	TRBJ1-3	CASSPTEIGNTIYF	TGTGCCAGCAGCCCGACAGAAATTGGAAACACCATATATTTT
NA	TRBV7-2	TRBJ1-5	CASSFLYNQPQHF	TGTGCCAGCAGCTTTTTGTACAATCAGCCCCAGCATTTT
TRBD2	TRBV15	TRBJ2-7	CATSRDRTSGGTYEQYF	TGTGCCACCAGCAGAGATCGAACTAGCGGGGGGACCTACGAGCAGTACTTC
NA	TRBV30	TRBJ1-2	CAWSRGFYGYTF	TGTGCCTGGAGTAGGGGGTTCTATGGCTACACCTTC
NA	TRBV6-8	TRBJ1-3	CASSYGGLGGNTIYF	TGTGCCAGCAGTTACGGGGGGTTAGGGGGAAACACCATATATTTT
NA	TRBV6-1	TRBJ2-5	CALSKGGGAETQYF	TGTGCCCTAAGTAAGGGAGGAGGTGCGGAGACCCAGTACTTC
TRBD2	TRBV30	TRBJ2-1	CAWTASGGLWNEQFF	TGTGCCTGGACGGCTAGCGGGGGATTGTGGAATGAGCAGTTCTTC
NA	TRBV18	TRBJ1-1	CASRVQGPPVVNTEAFF	TGTGCCAGCCGAGTCCAGGGGCCGCCTGTGGTGAACACTGAAGCTTTCTTT
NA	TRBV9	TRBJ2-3	CASSVGGGLSTDTQYF	TGTGCCAGCAGCGTAGGGGGGGGGCTGAGCACAGATACGCAGTATTTT
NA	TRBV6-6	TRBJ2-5	CASRPRGGIIQETQYF	TGTGCCAGCCGCCCAAGGGGGGGGATAATACAAGAGACCCAGTACTTC
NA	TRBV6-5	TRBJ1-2	CASSPAGYGYTF	TGTGCCAGCAGTCCAGCGGGCTATGGCTACACCTTC
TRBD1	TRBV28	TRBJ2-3	CASSLGPTGVSPDTQYF	TGTGCCAGCAGTTTGGGGCCGACAGGGGTGTCTCCAGATACGCAGTATTTT
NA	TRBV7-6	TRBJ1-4	CASSPNMMKLFF	TGTGCCAGCAGCCCAAACATGATGAAACTGTTTTTT
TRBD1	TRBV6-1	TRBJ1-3	CASSEPGQGASGNTIYF	TGTGCCAGCAGTGAACCGGGACAGGGGGCGTCTGGAAACACCATATATTTT